This TCR beta chain was captured in a study of blood T cells in healthy people across ages. Study-wide points: Naive T cell percentage showed a strong correlation with TCR beta diversity.

The V and J ends lost 4 bases and 3 bases, in that order; junction bases with no gene match: 8. Germline V gene data show CDR1 as SGDLS and CDR2 as YYNGEE. CDR3 length equals 15 residues. A second PCR of roughly 7 to 11 cycles used a sample-barcoded 5' primer and a J-beta primer mix. No fewer than 3 million CDR3-containing paired-end reads came from each sample. TCRdb processed the 5' RACE reads anew with MiXCR; each CDR3 protein has one entry. The table lists some 900,000 distinct CDR3 sequences, about 44% of them singletons. This clonotype occurred many times. Its antigen is unknown. At least 7 million PBMCs were isolated per sample. The amount of total RNA extracted per sample was at least 5.5 micrograms.

The sequence came from a man aged 25 to 40 in good health. The sample comprised blood. The chain recombines TRBV9 with TRBJ2-7; 9 bases are shared with TRBD2. The CDR3, as DNA: TGTGCCAGCAGCTTAAGTAGCGGGGGAGACTACGAGCAGTACTTC. Translated: CASSLSSGGDYEQYF. The full variable domain, its missing parts supplied by reference TRBV9 and TRBJ2-7, is DSGVTQTPKHLITATGQRVTLRCSPRSGDLSVYWYQQSLDQGLQFLIQYYNGEERAKGNILERFSAQQFPDLHSELNLSSLELGDSALYFCASSLSSGGDYEQYFGPGTRLTVT.